This T cell receptor beta chain was identified in a study of OX40 agonist ivuxolimab in advanced cancers. Study findings and constraints: A proportion of nonresponders additionally exhibited low normalized T-cell clonal expansion. Relative to CD4+ cells, CD8+ T cells on average had more expanded clones.

The data were produced by immunoSEQ multiplex PCR, yet TCRdb's version contains in-frame clones alone and is incomplete. The table records around 68,000 clones, about 88% of them present only once. Details on this clone: Its specificity is unknown.

The CDR3 runs to 16 residues. Germline CDR1 and CDR2: SGHDN and FVKESK. J gave up 0 bases and V 4 bases, and 4 bases lay outside the gene matches. V gene TRBV14 combines with J gene TRBJ2-2; 8 bases match TRBD2. The sequences come from CD4+ or CD8+ T cells sorted from blood, collected in a trial of the OX40 agonist ivuxolimab. The origin of this receptor is an adult with an advanced solid tumor such as melanoma, head and neck, liver or kidney cancer. The CDR3 DNA reads as TGTGCCAGCAGCCGCGCGGGAGGTTCGAACACCGGGGAGCTGTTTTTT. Its translation: CASSRAGGSNTGELFF.